The 25 T cell receptor beta chains given below trace back to one sample, sequenced in a study of blood T cell repertoires in COVID-19. The data were produced by immunoSEQ multiplex PCR, yet TCRdb's version contains in-frame clones alone and is incomplete. The sample includes roughly 230,000 clones, roughly 85% of them seen just once. The sequencing input was peripheral blood. The receptors shown here come from a woman aged 80 or over with acute or convalescent COVID-19.

This chain joins TRBV11-3 and TRBJ1-2, with 10 bases fitting TRBD1. The CDR3 is 14 amino acids. Germline CDR1 SGHNT, CDR2 YENEEA. The junction had 7 bases not matched to a gene; V was cut back by 4 bases and J by 8 bases. The CDR3 loop reads CASSSGQGVGGYTF. In nucleotides, the CDR3 is TGTGCCAGCAGCTCCGGACAGGGGGTAGGCGGCTACACCTTC.

The chain has TRBV18 and TRBJ1-1; D call uncertain. Germline CDR1 is KGHSH and CDR2 is LQKENI. V gave up 2 bases and J gave up 3 bases, with 7 bases separating them. This CDR3 is built from 13 residues. The CDR3 DNA is TGTGCCAGCTCACCATCGGTGGACACTGAAGCTTTCTTT. Translation: CASSPSVDTEAFF.

The chain carries TRBV5-1 and TRBJ2-7; 9 positions agree with TRBD2. In germline, CDR1 is SGHRS, CDR2 YFSETQ. The CDR3 is made up of 15 amino acids. The trim removed 2 bases at V and 0 bases at J, leaving 3 bases unmatched. The DNA of the CDR3 is TGCGCCAGCAGCTTCACTAGCGGGTTCTCCTACGAGCAGTACTTC. This sequence encodes CASSFTSGFSYEQYF.

This clone was seen a handful of times. The gene calls are TRBV5-6 and TRBJ1-1; D is perhaps TRBD1 (6 bases). Germline loops: CDR1 SGHDT, CDR2 YYEEEE. The V and J ends lost 4 bases and 5 bases respectively, with 18 bases between them. This CDR3 is built from 15 residues. Here the CDR3 reads CASSLAQGLGTEAFF. In nucleotides, the CDR3 is TGTGCCAGCAGCCTGGCTCAGGGGTTGGGAACTGAAGCTTTCTTT.

The chain couples TRBV7-9 to TRBJ2-7; TRBD2 aligns across 9 bases. The junction had 15 bases not matched to a gene; V was cut back by 4 bases and J by 2 bases. The CDR3 runs to 18 residues. Germline-derived CDR1 and CDR2 are SEHNR and FQNEAQ (reference sequence). DNA for the CDR3: TGTGCCAGCAGCTGGATTGGCGGGAGCGGGGGGTTTACCTACGAGCAGTACTTC. It is translated as CASSWIGGSGGFTYEQYF.

The CDR3 DNA follows: TGTGCCAGCAGCGGAAACAGGGGTCAGCCCCAGCATTTT. Translation: CASSGNRGQPQHF. The rearrangement uses TRBV7-9 and TRBJ1-5; the match to TRBD1 covers 7 bases. CDR3 length: 13 amino acids. Looked up from germline, CDR1 is SEHNR and CDR2 is FQNEAQ (reference sequence). V trimming: 5 bases; J trimming: 6 bases; junction bases outside the gene matches: 4.

This clone was observed a handful of times. The chain joins TRBV2 to TRBJ1-6; the D is unclear. The CDR3 loop spans 15 amino acids. CDR1 SNHLY and CDR2 FYNNEI come from the germline V gene. V was clipped by 4 bases and J by 6 bases, with 13 bases between them. For the CDR3, the DNA is TGTGCCAGCAGTGTCATGGAGGGCCGTAATTCACCCCTCCACTTT. Amino acid sequence: CASSVMEGRNSPLHF.

As concerns this clone: This same CDR3 is encoded by further DNA sequences in the sample. V is TRBV12-3 or TRBV12-4 and J is TRBJ1-2; 9 bases fit TRBD1. Germline trimming cut 4 bases from V and 4 bases from J; bases unmatched to any gene: 1. The CDR3 has 13 amino acids. CDR3 protein: CASSSDRGYGYTF. The CDR3 DNA is TGTGCCAGCAGTTCGGACAGGGGCTATGGCTACACCTTC.

The chain joins TRBV13 to TRBJ2-7, with 8 bases identical to TRBD1. Per the germline V gene, CDR1 is PRHDT and CDR2 is FYEKMQ (reference sequence). The trim removed 6 bases at V and 3 bases at J, leaving 7 bases unmatched. This CDR3 has 14 residues. CDR3 coding DNA: TGTGCCAGCAGACACCAAACAGGGGGCTACGAGCAGTACTTC. This codes for CASRHQTGGYEQYF.

In this sample, this clone turned up a few times. A read error may produce the germline difference seen at one junction end. The chain has TRBV6-6 and TRBJ1-2, with 9 bases that match TRBD1. From germline, CDR1 is MNHNY and CDR2 SVGAGI (reference sequence). This CDR3 has 14 residues. The CDR3 spells CASSLDSLKDRGFF. The CDR3 DNA is TGTGCCAGCAGCCTAGATAGCCTTAAGGACAGGGGTTTCTTC.

The V gene is TRBV18, the J gene TRBJ2-3; 13 bases are shared with TRBD2. V lost 3 bases, J lost 6 bases, and 3 bases stayed unmatched. This CDR3 spans 15 amino acids. Germline V gene lookup returns CDR1 KGHSH and CDR2 LQKENI. The CDR3 sequence is CASSPRTSGGDTQYF. CDR3 in DNA: TGTGCCAGCTCACCGAGGACTAGCGGGGGTGATACGCAGTATTTT. The whole variable domain, filled in from reference TRBV18 and TRBJ2-3, reads NAGVMQNPRHLVRRRGQEARLRCSPMKGHSHVYWYRQLPEEGLKFMVYLQKENIIDESGMPKERFSAEFPKEGPSILRIQQVVRGDSAAYFCASSPRTSGGDTQYFGPGTRLTVL.

The sample holds one count of this clone. The J gene is TRBJ2-1, the V gene TRBV10-3; D perhaps matches TRBD2 (5 bases). Germline loops: CDR1 ENHRY, CDR2 SYGVKD. CDR3 length: 15 amino acids. V was cut by 2 bases and J by 7 bases, with 15 bases left in between. CDR3 loop: CAISERPPRENEQFF. The DNA of the CDR3 is TGTGCCATCAGTGAGAGGCCACCAAGGGAGAATGAGCAGTTCTTC.

The rearrangement links TRBV3-1 (or the pseudogene TRBV3-2) to TRBJ2-7; D is perhaps TRBD1 (6 bases). The germline V gene has CDR1 LGHDT and CDR2 YNNKEL (reference sequence). V gave up 5 bases and J gave up 3 bases, with 11 bases separating them. This CDR3 is 13 amino acids long. CDR3 residues: CASSWDTNYEQYF. Here the CDR3 DNA reads TGTGCCAGCAGCTGGGACACGAACTACGAGCAGTACTTC.

Of note for this clone: Other DNA sequences in this sample translate to the same CDR3. This sequence joins TRBV5-1 and TRBJ1-2; D is undetermined. This CDR3 is 14 amino acids long. CDR1 is SGHRS, CDR2 YFSETQ, per germline. Trimming removed 1 base at V and 0 bases at J, with 7 bases between. This chain's CDR3 is CASSLSGTNYGYTF. CDR3 bases: TGCGCCAGCAGCTTGTCGGGGACTAACTATGGCTACACCTTC.

V is TRBV7-9 and J is TRBJ1-1, with a tentative D call TRBD1 (5 bases). CDR3 length: 15 amino acids. Germline loops: CDR1 SEHNR, CDR2 FQNEAQ (reference sequence). V was shortened by 0 bases and J by 11 bases, with 19 bases between the two germline ends. The CDR3 DNA is TGTGCCAGCAGCTTAGCGGCGGGGGATTCGGTAGGCGCTTTCTTT. It translates to CASSLAAGDSVGAFF.

This chain links TRBV11-1 with TRBJ1-1; 7 bases are a match to TRBD1. Germline CDR1 is SGHAT and CDR2 is FQDESV (reference sequence). V dropped 5 bases and J dropped 6; count of bases not matched to a gene: 15. This CDR3 is 16 amino acids long. The CDR3 sequence is CASSTPGQTSGAEAFF. DNA for the CDR3: TGTGCCAGCAGCACGCCGGGACAGACGTCCGGAGCTGAAGCTTTCTTT.

The chain employs TRBV7-9 and TRBJ2-7; TRBD2 might be the D (6 bases). The CDR3 length is 18 residues. Trimming took 0 bases from V and 0 from J, leaving 18 bases between them. Germline V gives CDR1 SEHNR, CDR2 FQNEAQ (reference sequence). The CDR3 coding sequence is TGTGCCAGCAGCTTAGCGAGAGCCAAGGGGAGGAACTCCTACGAGCAGTACTTC. Protein product: CASSLARAKGRNSYEQYF. Together with reference TRBV7-9 and TRBJ2-7, the CDR3 gives the full variable domain: DTGVSQNPRHKITKRGQNVTFRCDPISEHNRLYWYRQTLGQGPEFLTYFQNEAQLEKSRLLSDRFSAERPKGSFSTLEIQRTEQGDSAMYLCASSLARAKGRNSYEQYFGPGTRLTVT.

This chain uses TRBV20-1 with TRBJ2-5; D gene unclear. Germline-derived CDR1 and CDR2 are DFQATT and SNEGSKA (reference sequence). With 3 bases removed from V and 5 bases from J, the gap between germline ends came to 16 bases. The length of the CDR3 is 14 residues. The DNA for the CDR3 is TGCAGTGCTAGTCCCTGGGTAGCTTCGGAGACCCAGTACTTC. It yields the protein CSASPWVASETQYF.

This clone was picked up a small number of times. The genes are TRBV4-2 and TRBJ2-3; D might be TRBD1 (6 bases). The CDR3 contains 15 residues. Germline CDR1 LGHNA, CDR2 YNFKEQ. V lost 4 bases, J lost 2 bases, and 13 bases lay in between. CDR3 DNA: TGTGCCAGCAGCCTTTACAGGGCCGCCACAGATACGCAGTATTTT. Translated, it gives CASSLYRAATDTQYF.

The V call is TRBV5-1, the J call TRBJ2-3; 10 bases map to TRBD2. Per germline, CDR1 SGHRS and CDR2 YFSETQ. The CDR3 is 18 amino acids. The V and J ends lost 5 bases and 5 bases, in that order; junction bases with no gene match: 17. The CDR3 here is CASRIGLAVFIGGDTQYF. Here the CDR3 DNA reads TGCGCCAGCAGGATCGGACTAGCGGTCTTCATCGGGGGAGATACGCAGTATTTT.

This clone occurred once. The chain carries TRBV7-8 and TRBJ2-7, with a tentative D call TRBD1 (6 bases). The CDR3 has 16 residues. Trimming cost V 5 bases and J 5 bases, with 22 bases left between them. Germline lookup yields CDR1 SGHVS and CDR2 FQNEAQ. The CDR3 nucleotides read TGTGCCAGCAGCACTACAATAACAGGGAAGGGTAACGAGCAGTACTTC. Translation: CASSTTITGKGNEQYF.

The chain combines TRBV18 with TRBJ2-5, with 9 positions matching TRBD2. Trimming at V came to 2 bases and at J to 5 bases, leaving 6 bases not matched to a gene. The germline V gene has CDR1 KGHSH and CDR2 LQKENI. The CDR3 covers 15 residues. The CDR3 DNA follows: TGTGCCAGCTCACCATTAGCGGGGGCCGCGGAGACCCAGTACTTC. Its translation is CASSPLAGAAETQYF.

The chain couples TRBV19 to TRBJ2-7; D is possibly TRBD1 (6 bases). Deletions cut 1 base from V and 9 bases from J, with 16 bases between. There are 14 residues in the CDR3. Per the germline V gene, CDR1 is LNHDA and CDR2 is SQIVND (reference sequence). In DNA form, the CDR3 reads TGTGCCAGTAGTATAGGGACAGCTCCTATAGTGCAGTACTTC. Protein product: CASSIGTAPIVQYF.

The CDR3 sequence is CASSLAGGSSGYLNGYTF. The CDR3 DNA sequence: TGTGCCAGCAGCTTAGCGGGGGGGAGCTCTGGGTATCTCAATGGCTACACCTTC. The genes are TRBV7-8 and TRBJ1-2; TRBD1 is a possible D gene (5 bases). Deletions cut 0 bases from V and 6 bases from J, with 23 bases between. This CDR3 contains 18 residues. Germline V gene data show CDR1 as SGHVS and CDR2 as FQNEAQ. The variable domain in full, completed from reference TRBV7-8 and TRBJ1-2, reads GAGVSQSPRYKVAKRGQDVALRCDPISGHVSLFWYQQALGQGPEFLTYFQNEAQLDKSGLPSDRFFAERPEGSVSTLKIQRTQQEDSAVYLCASSLAGGSSGYLNGYTFGSGTRLTVV.

The chain links TRBV25-1 to TRBJ1-6, with D possibly being TRBD1 (6 bases). Looked up from germline, CDR1 is MGHDK and CDR2 is SYGVNS. The ends were cut back, 4 bases at V and 10 bases at J, with 20 bases in the middle. The CDR3 covers 16 residues. The CDR3: CASSGVTGSGNSPLHF. The CDR3 DNA reads as TGTGCCAGCAGTGGGGTAACAGGGTCGGGGAACTCACCCCTCCACTTT.